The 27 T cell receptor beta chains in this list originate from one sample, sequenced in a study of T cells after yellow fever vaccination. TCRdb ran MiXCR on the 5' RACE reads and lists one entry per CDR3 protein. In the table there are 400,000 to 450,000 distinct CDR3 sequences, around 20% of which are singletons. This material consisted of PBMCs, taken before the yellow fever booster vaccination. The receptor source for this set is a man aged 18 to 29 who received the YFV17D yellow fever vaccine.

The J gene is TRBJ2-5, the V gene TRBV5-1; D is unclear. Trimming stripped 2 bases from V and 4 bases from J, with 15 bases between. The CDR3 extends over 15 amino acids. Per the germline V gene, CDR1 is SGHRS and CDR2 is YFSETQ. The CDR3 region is CASSFQPGYGETQYF. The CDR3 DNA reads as TGCGCCAGCAGCTTCCAGCCGGGCTATGGAGAGACCCAGTACTTC.

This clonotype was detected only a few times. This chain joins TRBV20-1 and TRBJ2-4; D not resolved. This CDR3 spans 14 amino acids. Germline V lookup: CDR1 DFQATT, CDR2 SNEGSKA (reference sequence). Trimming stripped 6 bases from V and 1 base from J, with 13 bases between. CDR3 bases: TGCAGTGCCGAGAGCAGGCCTGCCAAAAACATTCAGTACTTC. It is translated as CSAESRPAKNIQYF.

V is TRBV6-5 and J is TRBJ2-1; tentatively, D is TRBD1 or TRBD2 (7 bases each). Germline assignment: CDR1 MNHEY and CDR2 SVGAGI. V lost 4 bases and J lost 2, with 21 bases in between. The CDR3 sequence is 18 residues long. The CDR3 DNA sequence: TGTGCCAGCAGTTGGGGGGGCCTTGGGCAGGGGGCCTACAATGAGCAGTTCTTC. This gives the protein CASSWGGLGQGAYNEQFF.

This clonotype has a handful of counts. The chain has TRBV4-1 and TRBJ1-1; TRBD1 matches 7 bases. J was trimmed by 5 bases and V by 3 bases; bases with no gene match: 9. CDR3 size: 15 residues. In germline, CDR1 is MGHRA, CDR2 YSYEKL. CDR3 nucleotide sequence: TGCGCCAGCAGCCAGGTACCACAGGGGATGACTGAAGCTTTCTTT. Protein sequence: CASSQVPQGMTEAFF.

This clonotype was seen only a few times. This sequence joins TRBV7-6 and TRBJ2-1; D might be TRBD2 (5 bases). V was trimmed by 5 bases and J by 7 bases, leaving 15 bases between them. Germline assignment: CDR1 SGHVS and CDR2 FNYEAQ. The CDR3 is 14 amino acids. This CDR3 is CASSPQRADNEQFF. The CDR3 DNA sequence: TGTGCCAGCAGCCCGCAGAGGGCTGATAATGAGCAGTTCTTC.

The CDR3 region is CASSQRTSGASRYF. The CDR3 region has the DNA TGTGCCAGCAGCCAGAGGACTAGCGGGGCCTCCCGGTACTTC. The chain employs TRBV3-1 and TRBJ2-5, with 12 bases identical to TRBD2. CDR1 is LGHDT, CDR2 YNNKEL, per germline (reference sequence). The CDR3 is made up of 14 amino acids. Losses at the gene ends were 3 bases for V and 13 bases for J; bases not matched to a gene: 9.

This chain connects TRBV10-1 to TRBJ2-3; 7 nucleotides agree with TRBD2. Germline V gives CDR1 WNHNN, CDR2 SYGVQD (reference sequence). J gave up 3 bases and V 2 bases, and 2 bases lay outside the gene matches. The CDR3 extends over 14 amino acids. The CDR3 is CASSEGTTTDTQYF. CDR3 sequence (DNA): TGCGCCAGCAGTGAGGGGACTACGACAGATACGCAGTATTTT.

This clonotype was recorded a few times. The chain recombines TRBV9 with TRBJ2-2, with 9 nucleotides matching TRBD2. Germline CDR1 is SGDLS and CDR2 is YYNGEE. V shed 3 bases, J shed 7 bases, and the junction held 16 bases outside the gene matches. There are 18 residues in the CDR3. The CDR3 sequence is CASSGGWGLAGSYGELFF. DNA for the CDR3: TGTGCCAGCAGCGGAGGCTGGGGGCTAGCGGGGAGCTACGGGGAGCTGTTTTTT.

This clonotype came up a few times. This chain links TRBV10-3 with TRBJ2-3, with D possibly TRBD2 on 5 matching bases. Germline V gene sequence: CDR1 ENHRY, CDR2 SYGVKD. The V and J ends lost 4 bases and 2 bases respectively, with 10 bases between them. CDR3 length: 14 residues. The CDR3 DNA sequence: TGTGCCATCAGTGGGTGGGAGCACACAGATACGCAGTATTTT. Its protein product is CAISGWEHTDTQYF.

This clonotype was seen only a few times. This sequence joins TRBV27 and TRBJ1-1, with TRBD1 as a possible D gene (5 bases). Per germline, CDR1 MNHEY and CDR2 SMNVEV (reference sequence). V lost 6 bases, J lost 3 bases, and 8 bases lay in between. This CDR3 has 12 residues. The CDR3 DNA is TGTGCCAGCAGGTGGGGGGACACTGAAGCTTTCTTT. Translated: CASRWGDTEAFF.

CDR3 nucleotides: TGCGCCAGCAGCATTGGGGCCAACGTCCTGACTTTC. This translates into CASSIGANVLTF. V gene TRBV5-1 combines with J gene TRBJ2-6; no clear D gene. Deletions cut 4 bases from V and 3 bases from J, with 2 bases between. CDR1 is SGHRS, CDR2 YFSETQ, per germline. CDR3 size: 12 residues.

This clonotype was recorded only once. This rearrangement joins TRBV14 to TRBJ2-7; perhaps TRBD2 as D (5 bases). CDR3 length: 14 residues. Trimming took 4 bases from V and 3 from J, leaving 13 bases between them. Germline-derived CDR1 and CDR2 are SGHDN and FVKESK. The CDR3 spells CASSPEGSYYEQYV. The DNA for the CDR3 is TGTGCCAGCAGCCCCGAGGGTTCCTACTACGAGCAGTACGTC.

This chain's CDR3 is CAILTLPEGAFDNEQFF. The CDR3, as DNA: TGTGCCATCTTAACCCTTCCGGAAGGGGCCTTCGACAATGAGCAGTTCTTC. The chain recombines TRBV2 with TRBJ2-1; D is possibly TRBD1 (5 bases). The CDR3 spans 17 residues. Trimming cost V 10 bases and J 5 bases, with 27 bases left between them. The germline gives CDR1 SNHLY, CDR2 FYNNEI. Looking up the rest from reference TRBV2 and TRBJ2-1 gives the full variable domain: EPEVTQTPSHQVTQMGQEVILRCVPISNHLYFYWYRQILGQKVEFLVSFYNNEISEKSEIFDDQFSVERPDGSNFTLKIRSTKLEDSAMYFCAILTLPEGAFDNEQFFGPGTRLTVL.

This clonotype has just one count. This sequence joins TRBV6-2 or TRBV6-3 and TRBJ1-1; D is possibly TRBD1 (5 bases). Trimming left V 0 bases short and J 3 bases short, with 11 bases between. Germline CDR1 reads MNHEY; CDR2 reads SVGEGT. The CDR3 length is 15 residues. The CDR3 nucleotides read TGTGCCAGCAGTTACTCATTTGCGACAGACACTGAAGCTTTCTTT. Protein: CASSYSFATDTEAFF.

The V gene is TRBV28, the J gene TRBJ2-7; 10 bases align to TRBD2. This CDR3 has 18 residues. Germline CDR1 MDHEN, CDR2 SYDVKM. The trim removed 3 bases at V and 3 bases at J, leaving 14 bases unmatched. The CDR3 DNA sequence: TGTGCCAGCAGTTTGGGCGCCGGGGGAGCTAGCGGGGGCTACGAGCAGTACGTC. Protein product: CASSLGAGGASGGYEQYV.

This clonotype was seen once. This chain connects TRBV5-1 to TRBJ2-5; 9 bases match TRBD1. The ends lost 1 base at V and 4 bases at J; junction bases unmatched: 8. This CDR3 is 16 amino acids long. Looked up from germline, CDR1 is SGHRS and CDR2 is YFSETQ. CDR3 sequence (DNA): TGCGCCAGCAGCTTGATCGGGACAGGGAGGAGAGAGACCCAGTACTTC. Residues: CASSLIGTGRRETQYF.

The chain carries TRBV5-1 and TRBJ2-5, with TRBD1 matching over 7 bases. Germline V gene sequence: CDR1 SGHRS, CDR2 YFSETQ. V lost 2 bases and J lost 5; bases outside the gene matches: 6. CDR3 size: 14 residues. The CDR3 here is CASSFRGGMETQYF. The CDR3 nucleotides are TGCGCCAGCAGCTTCCGAGGGGGCATGGAGACCCAGTACTTC.

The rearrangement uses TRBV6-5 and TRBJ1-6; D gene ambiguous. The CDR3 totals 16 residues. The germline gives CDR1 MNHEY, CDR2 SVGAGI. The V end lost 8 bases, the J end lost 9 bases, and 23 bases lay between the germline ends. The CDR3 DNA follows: TGTGCCAGCTGCGGTTATGGGCCTAGCAGTGGTTCACCCCTCCACTTT. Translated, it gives CASCGYGPSSGSPLHF.

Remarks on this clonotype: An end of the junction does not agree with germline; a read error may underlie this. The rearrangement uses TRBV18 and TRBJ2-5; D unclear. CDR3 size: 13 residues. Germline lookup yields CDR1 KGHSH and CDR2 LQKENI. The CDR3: CSSSPFWAETQYF. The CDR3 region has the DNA TGTTCCAGCTCACCTTTCTGGGCGGAGACCCAGTACTTC.

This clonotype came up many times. Here the CDR3 reads CASRTLRLADNEQFF. The CDR3 DNA sequence: TGTGCCAGCAGGACCCTTAGACTAGCGGACAATGAGCAGTTCTTC. The genes are TRBV6-1 and TRBJ2-1, with TRBD2 identical over 9 bases. The CDR3 consists of 15 residues. The trim removed 6 bases at V and 5 bases at J, leaving 8 bases unmatched. Germline loops: CDR1 MNHNS, CDR2 SASEGT.

The CDR3 region is CASSLGRKSSYNSPLHF. The CDR3 DNA sequence: TGTGCCAGCAGCCTCGGACGAAAGAGCTCCTATAATTCACCCCTCCACTTT. This chain joins TRBV14 and TRBJ1-6; D unresolved. The germline gives CDR1 SGHDN, CDR2 FVKESK. CDR3 size: 17 residues. Trimming left V 4 bases short and J 0 bases short, with 13 bases between.

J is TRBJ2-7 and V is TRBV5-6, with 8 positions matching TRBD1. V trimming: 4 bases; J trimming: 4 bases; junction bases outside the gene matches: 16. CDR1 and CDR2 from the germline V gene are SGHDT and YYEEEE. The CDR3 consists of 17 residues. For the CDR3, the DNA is TGTGCCAGCAGCGGGACAGGAAGGGGTCCGGGATCTTACGAGCAGTACTTC. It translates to CASSGTGRGPGSYEQYF.

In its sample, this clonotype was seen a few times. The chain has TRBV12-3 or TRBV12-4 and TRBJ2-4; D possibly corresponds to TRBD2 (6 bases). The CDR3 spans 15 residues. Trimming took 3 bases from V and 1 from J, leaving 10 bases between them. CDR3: CASSFWGDAKNIQYF. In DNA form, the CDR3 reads TGTGCCAGCAGTTTTTGGGGGGATGCCAAAAACATTCAGTACTTC.

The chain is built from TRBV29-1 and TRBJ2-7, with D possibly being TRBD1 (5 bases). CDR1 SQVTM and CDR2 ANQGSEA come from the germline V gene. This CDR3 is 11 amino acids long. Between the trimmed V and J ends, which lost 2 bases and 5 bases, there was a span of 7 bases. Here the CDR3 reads CSVERGHEQYF. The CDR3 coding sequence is TGCAGCGTTGAAAGGGGCCACGAGCAGTACTTC.

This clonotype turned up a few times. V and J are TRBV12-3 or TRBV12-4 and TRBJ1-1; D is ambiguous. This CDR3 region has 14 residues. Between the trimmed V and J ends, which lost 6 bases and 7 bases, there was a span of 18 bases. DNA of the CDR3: TGTGCCAGCAGACCACTTAGGGCGGGTGGTGAAGCTTTCTTT. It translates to CASRPLRAGGEAFF.

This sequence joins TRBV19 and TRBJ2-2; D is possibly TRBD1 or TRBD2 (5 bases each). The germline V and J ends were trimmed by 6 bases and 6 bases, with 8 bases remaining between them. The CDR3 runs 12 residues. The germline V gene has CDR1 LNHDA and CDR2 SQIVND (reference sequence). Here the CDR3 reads CASRGPAGELFF. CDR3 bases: TGTGCCAGTAGGGGACCGGCCGGGGAGCTGTTTTTT.

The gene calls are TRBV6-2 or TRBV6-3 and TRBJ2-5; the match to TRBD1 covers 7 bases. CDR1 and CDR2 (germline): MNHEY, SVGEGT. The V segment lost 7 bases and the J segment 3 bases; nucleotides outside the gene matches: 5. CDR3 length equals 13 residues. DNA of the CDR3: TGTGCCAGCAAGAGGGGGCGGGAAGAGACCCAGTACTTC. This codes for CASKRGREETQYF.